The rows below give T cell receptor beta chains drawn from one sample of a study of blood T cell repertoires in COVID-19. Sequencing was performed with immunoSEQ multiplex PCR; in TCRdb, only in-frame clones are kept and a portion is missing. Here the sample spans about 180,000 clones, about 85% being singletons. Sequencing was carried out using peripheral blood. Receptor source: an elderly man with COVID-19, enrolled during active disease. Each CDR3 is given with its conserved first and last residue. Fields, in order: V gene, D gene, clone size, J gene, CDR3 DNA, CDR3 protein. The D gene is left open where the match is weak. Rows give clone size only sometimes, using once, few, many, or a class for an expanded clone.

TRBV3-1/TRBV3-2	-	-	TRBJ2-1	TGTGCCAGCAGCCAGTTAGCCGTGAATGAGCAGTTCTTC	CASSQLAVNEQFF
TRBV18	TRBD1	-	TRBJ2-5	TGTGCCAGCTCACCAAGGGGACAGGGGGCTCGGGAGACCCAGTACTTC	CASSPRGQGARETQYF
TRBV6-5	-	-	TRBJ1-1	TGTGCCAGCAGTTCCGGGGTGAGGGTTGAAGCTTTCTTT	CASSSGVRVEAFF
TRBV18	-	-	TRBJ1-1	TGTGCCAGCTCACCACAGGGGAGGTCTGAAGCTTTCTTT	CASSPQGRSEAFF
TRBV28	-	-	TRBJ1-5	TGTGCCAGCAGTTTATTCGGGTCGAATCAGCCCCAGCATTTT	CASSLFGSNQPQHF
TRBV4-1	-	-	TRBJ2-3	TGCGCCAGCAGCCAAGAGGCGGCGGGTAGGAGCACAGATACGCAGTATTTT	CASSQEAAGRSTDTQYF
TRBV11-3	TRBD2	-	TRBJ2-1	TGTGCCAGCAGCTTAGCAGGGACTAGCGGGGGCCGGAACAATGAGCAGTTCTTC	CASSLAGTSGGRNNEQFF
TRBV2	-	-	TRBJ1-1	TGTGCCAGCAGTGAAGCGAGGGGAGGGTTGGGCGCTGAAGCTTTCTTT	CASSEARGGLGAEAFF
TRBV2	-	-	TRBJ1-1	TGTGCCAGCACTTTGCAGGCCTCGGGATTGAACACTGAAGCTTTCTTT	CASTLQASGLNTEAFF
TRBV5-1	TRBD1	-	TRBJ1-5	TGCGCCAGCAGCCCCGGGACAGTAAATCAGCCCCAGCATTTT	CASSPGTVNQPQHF
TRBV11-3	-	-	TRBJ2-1	TGTGCCAGCAGCCGCGGGCAGGGGACCAATGAGCAGTTCTTC	CASSRGQGTNEQFF
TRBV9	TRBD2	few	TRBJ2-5	TGTGCCAGCAGCGTAGAAGGGCGGGGGGGCCCAGAGACCCAGTACTTC	CASSVEGRGGPETQYF
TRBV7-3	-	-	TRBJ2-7	TGTGCCAGCAGCTTATCTACAGGGCCGTACGAGCAGTACTTC	CASSLSTGPYEQYF
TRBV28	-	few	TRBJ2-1	TGTGCCAGCACCACCGGGCCAGGGTTCAATGAGCAGTTCTTC	CASTTGPGFNEQFF
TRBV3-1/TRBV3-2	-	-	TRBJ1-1	TGTGCCAGCAGCACGGAGGGAAGAACTGAAGCTTTCTTT	CASSTEGRTEAFF
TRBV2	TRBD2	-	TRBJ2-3	TGTGCCAGCAGTCGAGCGGGAGCGAACACAGATACGCAGTATTTT	CASSRAGANTDTQYF
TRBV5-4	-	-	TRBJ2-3	TGTGCCAGCAGTCGTCCACTGGAGGCTGGCACAGATACGCAGTATTTT	CASSRPLEAGTDTQYF
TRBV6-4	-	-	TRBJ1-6	TGTGCCAGCAGTGGCGGAGCCTATAATTCACCCCTCCACTTT	CASSGGAYNSPLHF
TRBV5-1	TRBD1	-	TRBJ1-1	TGCGCCAGCAGCTTACAGGGACAGACTGAAGCTTTCTTT	CASSLQGQTEAFF
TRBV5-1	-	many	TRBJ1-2	TGCGCCAGCAGCTTAGACAGCTATGGCTACACCTTC	CASSLDSYGYTF
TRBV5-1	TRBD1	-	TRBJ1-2	TGCGCCAGCAGCTTGCACAGGGGGCCGCGAAGGTATGGCTACACCTTC	CASSLHRGPRRYGYTF
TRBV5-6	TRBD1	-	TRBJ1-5	TGTGCCAGCAGCGGACAGGGCGGTCAGCCCCAGCATTTT	CASSGQGGQPQHF
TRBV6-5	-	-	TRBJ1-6	TGTGCCAGCAGTTACTCGAGATCCGGGGGACGCTCACCCCTCCACTTT	CASSYSRSGGRSPLHF
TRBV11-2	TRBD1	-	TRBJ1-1	TGTGCCAGCAGCTCACGACAGGGCATGAACACTGAAGCTTTCTTT	CASSSRQGMNTEAFF
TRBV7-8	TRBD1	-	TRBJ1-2	TGTGCCAGCAGCCTCTACAATGCAGGGGGAGCTAACTATGGCTACACCTTC	CASSLYNAGGANYGYTF
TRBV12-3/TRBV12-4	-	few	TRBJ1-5	TGTGCCAGCAGTTTTGACAGAATACAGCCCCAGCATTTT	CASSFDRIQPQHF
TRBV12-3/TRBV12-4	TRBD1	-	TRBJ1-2	TGTGCCAGCAGTCGGACAGGGGAGGATGGCTACACCTTC	CASSRTGEDGYTF
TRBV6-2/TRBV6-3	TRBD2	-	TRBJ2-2	TGTGCCAGCAGTTCCCTCGCTAGCGGCCTGAACACCGGGGAGCTGTTTTTT	CASSSLASGLNTGELFF